These T cell receptor beta chains were read from a single sample in a study of Ad26.COV2.S vaccination and SARS-CoV-2 variants. Sequencing used immunoSEQ multiplex PCR; TCRdb keeps in-frame clones, though not all of them. The sample has about 680,000 clones, roughly 90% seen once. This specimen consisted of peripheral blood, obtained in a trial of Ad26.COV2.S vaccine versus placebo. The receptors were sampled from a person aged 18-60 years who received the Ad26.COV2.S COVID-19 vaccine or a placebo. CDR3s include the opening cysteine and the closing phenylalanine or tryptophan. Size is stated for part of the rows, as once, few or many counts, or as a class when the clone is expanded.

>TRBJ1-4|once|TRBV9
CASSVGPSGGANSNEKLFF
>TRBJ2-7|NA|TRBV6-6
CASSYSLTYEQYF
>TRBJ1-6|NA|TRBV5-1
CASSRGTAGVSPLHF
>TRBJ2-7|once|TRBV4-1
CATIKDEGGDYEQYF
>TRBJ1-2|NA|TRBV18
CASSGQGPNYGYTF
>TRBJ1-2|NA|TRBV29-1
CSVEVLVQNYGYTF
>TRBJ2-1|NA|TRBV11-3
CASSLEGRGYGEQFF
>TRBJ2-2|NA|TRBV7-3
CASSLIFIRQGGRAGANTGELFF
>TRBJ2-3|NA|TRBV7-2
CASSFGAGWGTDTQYF
>TRBJ2-7|NA|TRBV6-5
CASSRLGIASYEQYF
>TRBJ2-7|NA|TRBV30
CAWSVRSPGYEQYF
>TRBJ1-5|NA|TRBV20-1
CSARSGQPQHF
>TRBJ2-1|NA|TRBV24-1
CATSGPGTSGISSYNEQFF
>TRBJ1-1|NA|TRBV29-1
CSVGLRLNTEAFF
>TRBJ1-1|once|TRBV7-2
CASSLAVPVTGSAAFF
>TRBJ2-7|NA|TRBV19
CASSGLDHSYEQYF
>TRBJ1-5|NA|TRBV18
CASSQDSSNQPQHF
>TRBJ2-7|once|TRBV6-6
CASSYGTSALSYEQYF
>TRBJ1-2|NA|TRBV12-3/TRBV12-4
CASSRTGYGYTF
>TRBJ2-7|once|TRBV4-3
CASSQALLYEQYF
>TRBJ2-3|NA|TRBV6-5
CASSRYPTDTQYF
>TRBJ1-2|NA|TRBV23-1
CASSLGRGIDGYTF
>TRBJ1-3|NA|TRBV3-1/TRBV3-2
CASSQLVGNTIYF
>TRBJ2-5|NA|TRBV10-3
CAISDEASGQETQYF
>TRBJ2-7|NA|TRBV6-2/TRBV6-3
CASSLGQGDEQYF
>TRBJ2-2|NA|TRBV5-5
CASSLEGETELFF
>TRBJ1-6|NA|TRBV3-1/TRBV3-2
CASSQAGVTPLHF
>TRBJ2-7|NA|TRBV10-1
CATRTETTYEQYF
>TRBJ1-5|NA|TRBV10-3
CAISERGGGNQPQHF
>TRBJ2-5|few|TRBV5-5
CASSLRAASQETQYF
>TRBJ1-3|NA|TRBV3-1/TRBV3-2
CASSQDSTGNTIYF
>TRBJ2-3|once|TRBV6-5
CASSTTTPTDTQYF
>TRBJ1-2|NA|TRBV6-1
CASSEWGTGYGYTF
>TRBJ1-6|NA|TRBV3-1/TRBV3-2
CASSQSGSGSPLHF
>TRBJ2-5|NA|TRBV9
CASSARQGALMETQYF
>TRBJ1-1|NA|TRBV7-9
CASTPGNTEAFF
>TRBJ2-7|NA|TRBV18
CASSPVGGLPPAEQYF
>TRBJ2-2|few|TRBV25-1
CASSELQMNTGELFF
>TRBJ2-1|NA|TRBV30
CAWSSGLEDYEQFF
>TRBJ1-2|NA|TRBV18
CASSPTDEGGYTF
>TRBJ1-2|NA|TRBV20-1
CSASQGNPYGYTF
>TRBJ1-1|NA|TRBV6-5
CASSYATGVAEAFF
>TRBJ2-7|once|TRBV6-5
CATMGPDQGVEQYF
>TRBJ2-3|NA|TRBV10-1
CASRSDRDSEATQYF
>TRBJ2-1|NA|TRBV15
CATSRGFGYNEQFF
>TRBJ1-6|few|TRBV5-4
CASSLELSPLHF
>TRBJ1-4|NA|TRBV13
CASSLGLGGNEKLFF
>TRBJ1-4|NA|TRBV7-9
CASSSGYRNEKLFF
>TRBJ2-7|NA|TRBV5-8
CASSLGTSGFYEQYF
>TRBJ2-1|NA|TRBV7-3
CASSLGTASYNEQFF
>TRBJ1-1|NA|TRBV7-9
CASSWAGRGTEAFF
>TRBJ1-2|few|TRBV5-1
CASSLGGLGYGYTF
>TRBJ2-6|NA|TRBV9
CASSLLQGGSGANVLTF
>TRBJ2-1|NA|TRBV4-3
CASSQGRRRDNEQFF
>TRBJ2-5|few|TRBV24-1
CATSDFGETQYF